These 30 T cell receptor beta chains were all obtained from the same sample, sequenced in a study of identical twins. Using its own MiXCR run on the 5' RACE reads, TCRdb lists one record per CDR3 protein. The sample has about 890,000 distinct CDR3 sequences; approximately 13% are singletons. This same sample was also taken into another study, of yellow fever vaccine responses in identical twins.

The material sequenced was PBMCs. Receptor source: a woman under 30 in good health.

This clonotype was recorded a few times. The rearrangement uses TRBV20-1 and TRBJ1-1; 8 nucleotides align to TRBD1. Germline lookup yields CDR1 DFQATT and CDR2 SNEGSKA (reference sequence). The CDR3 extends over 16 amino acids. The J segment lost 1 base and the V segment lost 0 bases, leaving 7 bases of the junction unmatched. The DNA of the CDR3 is TGCAGTGCTAGAGATGGGGGGACAGGTTGGAACACTGAAGCTTTCTTT. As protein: CSARDGGTGWNTEAFF.

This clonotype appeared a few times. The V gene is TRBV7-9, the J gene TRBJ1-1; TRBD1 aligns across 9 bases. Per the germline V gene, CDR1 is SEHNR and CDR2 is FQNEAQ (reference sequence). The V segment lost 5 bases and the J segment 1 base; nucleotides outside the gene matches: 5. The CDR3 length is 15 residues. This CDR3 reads CASSPRDRANTEAFF. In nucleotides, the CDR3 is TGTGCCAGCAGCCCCCGGGACAGGGCGAACACTGAAGCTTTCTTT.

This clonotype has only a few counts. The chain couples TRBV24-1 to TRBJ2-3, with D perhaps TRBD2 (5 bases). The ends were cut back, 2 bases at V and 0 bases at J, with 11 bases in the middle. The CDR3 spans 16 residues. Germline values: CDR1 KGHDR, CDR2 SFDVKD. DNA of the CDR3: TGTGCCACCAGTGATTCGAGGGAGTTAAGCACAGATACGCAGTATTTT. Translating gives CATSDSRELSTDTQYF.

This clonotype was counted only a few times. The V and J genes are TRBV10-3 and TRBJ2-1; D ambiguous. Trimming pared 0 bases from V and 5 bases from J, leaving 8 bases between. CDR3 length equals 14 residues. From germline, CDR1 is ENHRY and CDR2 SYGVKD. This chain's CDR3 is CAISESSYHNEQFF. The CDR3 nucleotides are TGTGCCATCAGTGAGTCCTCCTACCACAATGAGCAGTTCTTC.

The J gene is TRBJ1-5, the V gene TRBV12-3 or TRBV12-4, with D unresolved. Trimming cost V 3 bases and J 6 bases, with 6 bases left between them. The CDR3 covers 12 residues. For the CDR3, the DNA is TGTGCCAGCAGTTTTGATATTCAGCCCCAGCATTTT. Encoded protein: CASSFDIQPQHF.

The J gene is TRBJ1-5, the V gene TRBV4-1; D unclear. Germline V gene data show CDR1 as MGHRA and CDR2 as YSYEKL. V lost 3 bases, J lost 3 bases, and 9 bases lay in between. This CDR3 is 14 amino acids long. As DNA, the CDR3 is TGCGCCAGCAGCCAGGGCATGGACAATCAGCCCCAGCATTTT. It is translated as CASSQGMDNQPQHF.

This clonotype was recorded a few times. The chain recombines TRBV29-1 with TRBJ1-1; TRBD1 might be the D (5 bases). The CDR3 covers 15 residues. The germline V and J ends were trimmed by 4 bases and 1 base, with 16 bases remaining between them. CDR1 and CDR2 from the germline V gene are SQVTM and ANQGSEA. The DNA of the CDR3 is TGCAGCGTTGTATCGGTTGGGGGGGGGAACACTGAAGCTTTCTTT. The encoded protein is CSVVSVGGGNTEAFF.

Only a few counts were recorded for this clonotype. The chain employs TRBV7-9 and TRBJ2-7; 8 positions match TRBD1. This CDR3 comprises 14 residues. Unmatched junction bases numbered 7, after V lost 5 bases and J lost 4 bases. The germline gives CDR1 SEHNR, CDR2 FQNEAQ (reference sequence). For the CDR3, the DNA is TGTGCCAGCAGCCCGACAGGGGAGGTTTACGAGCAGTACTTC. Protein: CASSPTGEVYEQYF.

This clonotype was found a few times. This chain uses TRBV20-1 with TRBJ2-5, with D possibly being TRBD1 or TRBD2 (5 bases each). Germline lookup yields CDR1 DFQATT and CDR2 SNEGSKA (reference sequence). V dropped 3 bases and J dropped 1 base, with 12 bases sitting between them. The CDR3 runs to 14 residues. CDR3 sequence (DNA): TGCAGTGCTAGTGGGGACGGAGCCCAAGAGACCCAGTACTTC. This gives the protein CSASGDGAQETQYF.

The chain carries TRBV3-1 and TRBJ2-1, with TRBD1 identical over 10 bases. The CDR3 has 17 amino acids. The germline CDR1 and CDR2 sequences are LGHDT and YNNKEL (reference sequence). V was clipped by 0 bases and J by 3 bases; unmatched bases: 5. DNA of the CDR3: TGTGCCAGCAGCCAAGACGGGACAGGGGTCATCTACAATGAGCAGTTCTTC. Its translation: CASSQDGTGVIYNEQFF.

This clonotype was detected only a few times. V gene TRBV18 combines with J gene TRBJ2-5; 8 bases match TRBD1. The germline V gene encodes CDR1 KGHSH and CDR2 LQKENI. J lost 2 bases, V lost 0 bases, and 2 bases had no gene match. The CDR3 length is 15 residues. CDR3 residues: CASSPPWDRQETQYF. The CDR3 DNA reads TGTGCCAGCTCACCACCGTGGGACAGGCAAGAGACCCAGTACTTC. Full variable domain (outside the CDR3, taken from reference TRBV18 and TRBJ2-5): NAGVMQNPRHLVRRRGQEARLRCSPMKGHSHVYWYRQLPEEGLKFMVYLQKENIIDESGMPKERFSAEFPKEGPSILRIQQVVRGDSAAYFCASSPPWDRQETQYFGPGTRLLVL.

The CDR3 DNA follows: TGTGCCAGCAGCTTGGGATCGGCTTGGGAGACCCAGTACTTC. This encodes CASSLGSAWETQYF. The V and J genes are TRBV5-5 and TRBJ2-5; unclear D gene. In germline, CDR1 is SGHKS, CDR2 YYEKEE (reference sequence). Between the trimmed V and J ends, which lost 0 bases and 5 bases, there was a span of 11 bases. CDR3 length equals 14 residues.

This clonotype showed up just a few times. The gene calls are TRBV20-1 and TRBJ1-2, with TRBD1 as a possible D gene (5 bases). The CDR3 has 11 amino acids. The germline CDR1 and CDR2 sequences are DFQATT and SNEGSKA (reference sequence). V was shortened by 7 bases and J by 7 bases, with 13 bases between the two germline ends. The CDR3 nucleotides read TGCAGTGTCCCGGACGGGGGTGGCTACACCTTC. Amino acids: CSVPDGGGYTF.

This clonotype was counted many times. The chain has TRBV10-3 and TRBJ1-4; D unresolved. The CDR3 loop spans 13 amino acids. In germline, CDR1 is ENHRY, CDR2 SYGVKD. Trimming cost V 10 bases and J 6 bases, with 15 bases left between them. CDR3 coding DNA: TGTGCCACCCGGATCGGTCCCGATGAAAAACTGTTTTTT. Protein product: CATRIGPDEKLFF.

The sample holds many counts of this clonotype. CDR3 in amino acids: CASSFLQTVYNEQFF. The CDR3, as DNA: TGTGCCAGCAGTTTTCTGCAAACAGTATACAATGAGCAGTTCTTC. This chain joins TRBV28 and TRBJ2-1, with no clear D. Trimming stripped 3 bases from V and 4 bases from J, with 13 bases between. This CDR3 contains 15 residues. Germline V gene lookup returns CDR1 MDHEN and CDR2 SYDVKM.

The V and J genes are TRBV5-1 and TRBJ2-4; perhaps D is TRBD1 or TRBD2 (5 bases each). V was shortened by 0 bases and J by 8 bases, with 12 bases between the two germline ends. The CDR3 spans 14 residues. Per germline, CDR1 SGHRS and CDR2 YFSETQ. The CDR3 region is CASSLVRGGDIQYF. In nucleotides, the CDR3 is TGCGCCAGCAGCTTGGTGAGGGGTGGAGACATTCAGTACTTC.

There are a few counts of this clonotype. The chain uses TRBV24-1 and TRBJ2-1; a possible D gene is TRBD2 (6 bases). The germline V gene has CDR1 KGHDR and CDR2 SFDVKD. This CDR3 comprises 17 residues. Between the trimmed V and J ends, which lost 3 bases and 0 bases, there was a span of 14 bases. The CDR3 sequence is CATSDPRAGSSYNEQFF. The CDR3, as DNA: TGTGCCACCAGTGATCCCCGGGCGGGAAGCTCCTACAATGAGCAGTTCTTC.

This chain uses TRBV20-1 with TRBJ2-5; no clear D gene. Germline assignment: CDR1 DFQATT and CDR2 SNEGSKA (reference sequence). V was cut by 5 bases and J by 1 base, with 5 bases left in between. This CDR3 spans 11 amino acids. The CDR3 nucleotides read TGCAGTGCTGACCGCCAAGAGACCCAGTACTTC. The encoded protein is CSADRQETQYF.

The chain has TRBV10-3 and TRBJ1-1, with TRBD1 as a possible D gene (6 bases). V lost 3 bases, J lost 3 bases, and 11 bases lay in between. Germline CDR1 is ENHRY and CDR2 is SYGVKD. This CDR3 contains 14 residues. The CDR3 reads CAISDRGWDTEAFF. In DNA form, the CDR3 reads TGTGCCATCAGTGACAGGGGATGGGACACTGAAGCTTTCTTT.

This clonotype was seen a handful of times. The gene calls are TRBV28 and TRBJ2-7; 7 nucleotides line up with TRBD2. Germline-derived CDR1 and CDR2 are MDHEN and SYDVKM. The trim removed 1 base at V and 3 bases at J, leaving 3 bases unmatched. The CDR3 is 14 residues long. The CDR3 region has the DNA TGTGCCAGCAGTTTATACGGGGGGAACTACGAGCAGTACGTC. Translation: CASSLYGGNYEQYV.

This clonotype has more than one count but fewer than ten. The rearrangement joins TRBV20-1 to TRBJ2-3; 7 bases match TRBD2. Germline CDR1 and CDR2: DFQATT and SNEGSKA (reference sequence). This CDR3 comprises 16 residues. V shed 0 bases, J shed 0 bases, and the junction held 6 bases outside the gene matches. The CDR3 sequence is CSARDWKRESTDTQYF. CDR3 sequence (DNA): TGCAGTGCTAGAGACTGGAAGCGGGAAAGCACAGATACGCAGTATTTT.

In nucleotides, the CDR3 is TGTGCCAGCAGGCCTGCTAGCGGGAGGGGAGAGACCCAGTACTTC. Its protein is CASRPASGRGETQYF. V usage is TRBV12-3 or TRBV12-4 and J usage is TRBJ2-5; 12 bases are a match to TRBD2. Trimming removed 6 bases from V and 4 bases from J; junction bases left unmatched: 6. The CDR3 runs 15 residues.

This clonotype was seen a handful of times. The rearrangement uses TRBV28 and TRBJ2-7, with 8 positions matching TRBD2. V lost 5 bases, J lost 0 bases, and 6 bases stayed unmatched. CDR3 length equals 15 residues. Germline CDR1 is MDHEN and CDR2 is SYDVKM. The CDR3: CASSIGTSGSYEQYF. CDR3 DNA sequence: TGTGCCAGCAGTATCGGCACTAGCGGCTCCTACGAGCAGTACTTC.

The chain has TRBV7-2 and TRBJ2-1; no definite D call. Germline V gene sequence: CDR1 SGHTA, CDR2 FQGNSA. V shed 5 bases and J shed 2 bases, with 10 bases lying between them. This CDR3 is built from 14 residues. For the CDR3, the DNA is TGTGCCAGCAGCAGCTTTCAGCCCTACAATGAGCAGTTCTTC. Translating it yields CASSSFQPYNEQFF.

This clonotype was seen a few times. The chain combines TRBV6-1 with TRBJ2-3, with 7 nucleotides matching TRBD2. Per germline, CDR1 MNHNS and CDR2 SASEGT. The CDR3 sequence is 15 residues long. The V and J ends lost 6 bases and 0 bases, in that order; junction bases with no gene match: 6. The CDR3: CASRSQRGSTDTQYF. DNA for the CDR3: TGTGCCAGCAGATCCCAGCGGGGCAGCACAGATACGCAGTATTTT.

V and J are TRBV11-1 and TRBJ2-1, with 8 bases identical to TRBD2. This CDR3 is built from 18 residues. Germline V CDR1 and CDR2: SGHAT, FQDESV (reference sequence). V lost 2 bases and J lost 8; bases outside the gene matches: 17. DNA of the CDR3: TGTGCCAGCAGCTTACAGTCTCTGCCCGGGAGGGCCATCGATGAGCAGTTCTTC. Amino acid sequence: CASSLQSLPGRAIDEQFF.

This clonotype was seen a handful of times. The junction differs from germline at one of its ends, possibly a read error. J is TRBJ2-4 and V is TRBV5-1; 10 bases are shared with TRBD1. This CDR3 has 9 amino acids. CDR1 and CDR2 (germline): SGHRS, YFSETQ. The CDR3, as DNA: TGCGCCAGCACGGACAGGGGGGGCTTC. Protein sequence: CASTDRGGF.

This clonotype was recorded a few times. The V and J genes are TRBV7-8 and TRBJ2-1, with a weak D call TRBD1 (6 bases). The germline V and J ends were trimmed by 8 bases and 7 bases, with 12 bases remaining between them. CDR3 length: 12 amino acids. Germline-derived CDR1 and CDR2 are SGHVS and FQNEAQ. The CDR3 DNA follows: TGTGCCAGCGGGCGCAGGGGAAATGAGCAGTTCTTC. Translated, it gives CASGRRGNEQFF.

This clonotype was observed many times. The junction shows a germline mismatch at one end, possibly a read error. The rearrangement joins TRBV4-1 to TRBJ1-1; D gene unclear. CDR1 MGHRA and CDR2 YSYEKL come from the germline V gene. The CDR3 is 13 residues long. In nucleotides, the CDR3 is TGTGCCAGCAGCCAAGACACTAACACTGAAGCTTTCTTT. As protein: CASSQDTNTEAFF.

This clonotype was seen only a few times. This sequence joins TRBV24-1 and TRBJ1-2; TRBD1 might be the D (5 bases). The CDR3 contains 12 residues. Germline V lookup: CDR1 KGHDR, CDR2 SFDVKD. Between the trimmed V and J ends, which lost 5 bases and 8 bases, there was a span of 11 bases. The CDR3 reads CATSGREKGYTF. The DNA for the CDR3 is TGTGCCACCAGTGGCAGGGAGAAAGGCTACACCTTC.